These 31 T cell receptor beta chains share one sample of origin, sequenced in a study of T cell repertoires in aging, cancer and after chemotherapy. TCR beta rearrangements were amplified from peripheral blood genomic DNA. Multiplex touch-down PCR with TRB-A/B primers amplified rearranged V-D-J TRB sequences. TCRdb re-called the multiplex PCR reads with MiXCR, one entry per CDR3 protein. The sample gives fewer than 15,000 distinct CDR3 sequences, roughly 36% of which show up once; 5% to 8% is in the top ten. The sequenced sample consisted of blood. The source of these receptors is a human donor in good health. The donor label of this sample is uncertain.

This clonotype was detected only a few times. This rearrangement joins TRBV30 to TRBJ2-7; D is possibly TRBD2 (6 bases). The V gene lost 4 bases and the J gene lost 4 bases, with 14 bases spanning the gap. CDR1 and CDR2 (germline): GTSNPN, SVGIG (reference sequence). CDR3 length: 13 amino acids. CDR3: CAWIGAGFYEQYF. Here the CDR3 DNA reads TGTGCCTGGATTGGAGCGGGTTTTTACGAGCAGTACTTC.

A few counts support this clonotype. DNA of the CDR3: TGCAGCGTAGCCACAGGGGGACGATCTGGAAACACCATATATTTT. It codes for CSVATGGRSGNTIYF. This sequence joins TRBV29-1 and TRBJ1-3, with TRBD1 matching 8 bases. Germline CDR1 SQVTM, CDR2 ANQGSEA. The CDR3 has 15 residues. V gave up 6 bases and J gave up 1 base; unmatched junction bases: 8.

The V gene is TRBV12-3 or TRBV12-4, the J gene TRBJ2-5, with 9 bases matching TRBD1. V gave up 4 bases and J gave up 7 bases; unmatched junction bases: 4. The CDR3 totals 13 residues. In DNA, the CDR3 is TGTGCCAGCAGTTCGGACAGGGGAAGGACCCAGTACTTC. Its translation: CASSSDRGRTQYF.

This clonotype is medium-sized. The rearrangement joins TRBV19 to TRBJ2-2; D uncertain. V dropped 4 bases and J dropped 0 bases, with 6 bases sitting between them. Germline loops: CDR1 LNHDA, CDR2 SQIVND (reference sequence). The CDR3 runs to 14 residues. CDR3 loop: CASSKWANTGELFF. DNA of the CDR3: TGTGCCAGTAGTAAGTGGGCGAACACCGGGGAGCTGTTTTTT. Complete variable domain (other parts from reference TRBV19 and TRBJ2-2): DGGITQSPKYLFRKEGQNVTLSCEQNLNHDAMYWYRQDPGQGLRLIYYSQIVNDFQKGDIAEGYSVSREKKESFPLTVTSAQKNPTAFYLCASSKWANTGELFFGEGSRLTVL.

The chain joins TRBV19 to TRBJ2-7; D might be TRBD2 (6 bases). V was pared by 0 bases and J by 6 bases, with 15 bases between. This CDR3 comprises 15 residues. From germline, CDR1 is LNHDA and CDR2 SQIVND (reference sequence). Here the CDR3 reads CASSIDSRRDSEQYF. The CDR3 DNA reads as TGTGCCAGTAGTATAGACTCCCGGCGGGATTCCGAGCAGTACTTC.

The rearrangement uses TRBV6-5 and TRBJ2-1; a weak D match, TRBD1 (5 bases). Trimming removed 0 bases at V and 0 bases at J, with 9 bases between. Germline assignment: CDR1 MNHEY and CDR2 SVGAGI. This CDR3 has 16 amino acids. The CDR3 DNA reads as TGTGCCAGCAGTTACTCGTACAGGAGCTCCTACAATGAGCAGTTCTTC. It specifies CASSYSYRSSYNEQFF.

This clonotype was counted between two and nine times. J is TRBJ2-1 and V is TRBV6-4; TRBD2 matches at 13 bases. Per the germline V gene, CDR1 is MRHNA and CDR2 is SNTAGT. The CDR3 sequence is 16 residues long. V trimming: 6 bases; J trimming: 5 bases; junction bases outside the gene matches: 7. The CDR3 region has the DNA TGTGCCAGCAGCCCTACCGGGACTAGCGGGAACAATGAGCAGTTCTTC. It translates to CASSPTGTSGNNEQFF.

V is TRBV12-3 or TRBV12-4 and J is TRBJ2-1; the match to TRBD2 covers 7 bases. The J segment lost 3 bases and the V segment lost 4 bases, leaving 9 bases of the junction unmatched. This CDR3 has 16 amino acids. The CDR3 sequence: CASSSPGRAIYNEQFF. The CDR3 DNA reads as TGTGCCAGCAGTTCCCCAGGGAGGGCCATCTACAATGAGCAGTTCTTC.

Comment on this clonotype: One end of the junction varies from germline; a read error may be responsible. The chain carries TRBV6-4 and TRBJ1-2; 8 bases fit TRBD1. The CDR3 is made up of 20 amino acids. Germline V lookup: CDR1 MRHNA, CDR2 SNTAGT. The chain's CDR3 is CASSYSTGGQGLIANYGYTF. CDR3 bases: TGTGCCAGCAGTTACTCGACAGGCGGACAGGGATTGATCGCTAACTATGGCTACACCTTC.

This chain uses TRBV18 with TRBJ1-6, with 7 bases matching TRBD1. J was trimmed by 13 bases and V by 5 bases; bases with no gene match: 11. The CDR3 is 14 residues long. Per germline, CDR1 KGHSH and CDR2 LQKENI. The CDR3 sequence is CASSATGFKYPLHF. CDR3 nucleotide sequence: TGTGCCAGCTCAGCGACAGGGTTCAAGTATCCCCTCCACTTT.

The chain joins TRBV11-3 to TRBJ1-6; a weak D match, TRBD1 (5 bases). The CDR3 has 15 amino acids. Deletions cut 9 bases from V and 7 bases from J, with 19 bases between. Looked up from germline, CDR1 is SGHNT and CDR2 is YENEEA. In DNA, the CDR3 is TGTGCCAGTCGAAAGGGGTACGGTTCCAATTCACCCCTCCACTTT. Its protein is CASRKGYGSNSPLHF.

The V call is TRBV10-3, the J call TRBJ2-4, with D perhaps matching TRBD2 (6 bases). The V gene's germline CDR1 is ENHRY and CDR2 SYGVKD. The CDR3 spans 13 residues. V was clipped by 10 bases and J by 9 bases, with 19 bases between them. CDR3 nucleotide sequence: TGTGCCACGAGGGGACCAACGGAGGGCATTCAGTACTTC. This codes for CATRGPTEGIQYF.

The chain recombines TRBV6-2 or TRBV6-3 with TRBJ2-1; 7 bases match TRBD2. The germline CDR1 and CDR2 sequences are MNHEY and SVGEGT. The CDR3 is 12 amino acids. The V and J ends lost 2 bases and 15 bases, in that order; junction bases with no gene match: 7. The CDR3 is CASSYTWTRMFF. Written as DNA, the CDR3 is TGTGCCAGCAGTTACACCTGGACTAGAATGTTCTTC.

CDR3: CASSNPESGASGNTIYF. The CDR3, as DNA: TGTGCCAGCAGCAACCCCGAGTCAGGGGCCTCTGGAAACACCATATATTTT. The gene calls are TRBV13 and TRBJ1-3; TRBD1 might be the D (6 bases). Germline assignment: CDR1 PRHDT and CDR2 FYEKMQ (reference sequence). This CDR3 comprises 17 residues. V was cut by 5 bases and J by 0 bases, with 17 bases left in between. The full variable domain, in which reference TRBV13 and TRBJ1-3 provide the parts outside the CDR3, is AAGVIQSPRHLIKEKRETATLKCYPIPRHDTVYWYQQGPGQDPQFLISFYEKMQSDKGSIPDRFSAQQFSDYHSELNMSSLELGDSALYFCASSNPESGASGNTIYFGEGSWLTVV.

The rearrangement joins TRBV7-6 to TRBJ2-1; the match to TRBD2 covers 8 bases. The V segment lost 1 base and the J segment 0 bases; nucleotides outside the gene matches: 8. In germline, CDR1 is SGHVS, CDR2 FNYEAQ. CDR3 length: 18 residues. CDR3 amino acids: CASSLGSGAPSSYNEQFF. The CDR3 coding sequence is TGTGCCAGCAGCTTAGGTAGCGGGGCCCCGAGCTCCTACAATGAGCAGTTCTTC.

The CDR3 DNA sequence: TGTGCCAGCAGCGACCCCCCCATGAAGCAGTATTTT. Its protein product is CASSDPPMKQYF. This sequence joins TRBV11-3 and TRBJ2-3, with D uncertain. CDR3 length: 12 residues. CDR1 is SGHNT and CDR2 is YENEEA in the germline V gene. V lost 5 bases to trimming and J lost 11 bases, with 14 bases between them.

The rearrangement links TRBV6-2 or TRBV6-3 to TRBJ1-2, with D tentatively TRBD1 (5 bases). CDR3 length: 13 amino acids. Germline assignment: CDR1 MNHEY and CDR2 SVGEGT. With 2 bases removed from V and 2 bases from J, the gap between germline ends came to 6 bases. The DNA of the CDR3 is TGTGCCAGCAGTTACCGGGACAACTATGGCTACACCTTC. Residues: CASSYRDNYGYTF.

The chain links TRBV6-6 to TRBJ1-1; tentative D call: TRBD1 (5 bases). The CDR3 consists of 13 residues. CDR1 and CDR2 (germline): MNHNY, SVGAGI (reference sequence). The V end lost 6 bases, the J end lost 1 base, and 9 bases lay between the germline ends. The CDR3 coding sequence is TGTGCCAGCAGCGGCGGACAGAACACTGAAGCTTTCTTT. Protein sequence: CASSGGQNTEAFF.

In this sample, this clonotype turned up once. J is TRBJ2-5 and V is TRBV27; perhaps TRBD2 as D (7 bases). The CDR3 has 15 amino acids. Germline CDR1 is MNHEY and CDR2 is SMNVEV (reference sequence). Trimming left V 4 bases short and J 5 bases short, with 17 bases between. The chain's CDR3 is CASSSPRGAGETQYF. The CDR3, as DNA: TGTGCCAGCAGTTCTCCTCGGGGGGCGGGGGAGACCCAGTACTTC.

This chain connects TRBV5-6 to TRBJ2-5; no reliable D call. Trimming left V 3 bases short and J 0 bases short, with 12 bases between. CDR3 length equals 15 residues. CDR1 SGHDT and CDR2 YYEEEE come from the germline V gene. DNA of the CDR3: TGTGCCAGCAGCTATCCCCGCCCCTACCAAGAGACCCAGTACTTC. Protein: CASSYPRPYQETQYF.

The table lists this clonotype with a few counts. The CDR3 DNA reads as TGTGCCAGCAGTTCAGAGAGCTCGGGCTCCGGGGAGCTGTTTTTT. Encoded protein: CASSSESSGSGELFF. The V call is TRBV27, the J call TRBJ2-2; D gene uncertain. Germline V gives CDR1 MNHEY, CDR2 SMNVEV (reference sequence). V was shortened by 4 bases and J by 6 bases, with 15 bases between the two germline ends. This CDR3 spans 15 amino acids.

The chain uses TRBV6-1 and TRBJ1-5, with a weak D call TRBD1 (5 bases). CDR1 and CDR2 from the germline V gene are MNHNS and SASEGT. Trimming removed 10 bases from V and 4 bases from J, with 20 bases in between. The CDR3 is made up of 15 amino acids. CDR3 region: CATLWGGTSNQPQHF. The CDR3 DNA reads as TGTGCCACTCTATGGGGGGGGACCTCGAATCAGCCCCAGCATTTT.

V gene TRBV10-3 combines with J gene TRBJ2-7, with 10 positions matching TRBD2. CDR1 is ENHRY, CDR2 SYGVKD, per germline. The CDR3 is made up of 16 amino acids. The ends lost 6 bases at V and 4 bases at J; junction bases unmatched: 12. The chain's CDR3 is CAISDTGTSDGYEQYF. CDR3 DNA sequence: TGTGCCATCAGCGATACCGGGACTAGCGACGGGTACGAGCAGTACTTC.

By share, this clonotype ranks as medium-sized. The V and J genes are TRBV19 and TRBJ2-5; D unclear. The CDR3 is 15 amino acids. The germline V and J ends were trimmed by 5 bases and 1 base, with 14 bases remaining between them. Germline V gene data show CDR1 as LNHDA and CDR2 as SQIVND (reference sequence). The CDR3 sequence is CASSRAVGIQETQYF. In DNA, the CDR3 is TGTGCCAGTAGTCGCGCAGTGGGCATCCAAGAGACCCAGTACTTC.

This sequence joins TRBV6-6 and TRBJ2-1; possible D gene TRBD1, 6 bases. Deletions cut 0 bases from V and 4 bases from J, with 19 bases between. This CDR3 region has 18 residues. Germline CDR1 is MNHNY and CDR2 is SVGAGI (reference sequence). The CDR3 loop is CASSYSGGSRGIYNEQFF. As DNA, the CDR3 is TGTGCCAGCAGTTACTCCGGCGGGTCTAGGGGGATATACAATGAGCAGTTCTTC.

The rearrangement links TRBV6-5 to TRBJ2-1; D is ambiguous. Trimming removed 3 bases from V and 9 bases from J, with 12 bases in between. Germline-derived CDR1 and CDR2 are MNHEY and SVGAGI. The CDR3 extends over 13 amino acids. CDR3 in DNA: TGTGCCAGCAGTTATTTTAGTTCGGGTGAGCAGTTCTTC. This encodes CASSYFSSGEQFF.

For the CDR3, the DNA is TGTGCCAGTAGTATAGTTATTTCCAATGAGCAGTTCTTC. Amino acid sequence: CASSIVISNEQFF. This chain uses TRBV19 with TRBJ2-1, with D uncertain. There are 13 residues in the CDR3. The germline gives CDR1 LNHDA, CDR2 SQIVND (reference sequence). Trimming stripped 1 base from V and 6 bases from J, with 7 bases between.

A note on this clonotype: Since no conserved phenylalanine or tryptophan closes the CDR3, a read error is the likely cause. The chain recombines TRBV5-4 with TRBJ2-3; D not resolved. CDR1 SGHNT and CDR2 YYREEE come from the germline V gene (reference sequence). The CDR3 loop spans 16 amino acids. V shed 4 bases and J shed 1 base, with 16 bases lying between them. The CDR3 DNA reads as TGTGCCAGCAGCATCGACCCTGCCGCACGCACAGATACGCAGTATTTA. Its protein product is CASSIDPAARTDTQYL.

The chain couples TRBV6-5 to TRBJ2-1; 8 nucleotides line up with TRBD1. The CDR3 covers 15 residues. CDR1 and CDR2 from the germline V gene are MNHEY and SVGAGI. J gave up 12 bases and V 5 bases, and 15 bases lay outside the gene matches. CDR3 DNA: TGTGCCAGCAGTAAGACAGGGGCGCGTTCCTCTGGGCAGTTCTTC. It is translated as CASSKTGARSSGQFF.

The rearrangement uses TRBV27 and TRBJ1-2; D is unclear. Trimming stripped 8 bases from V and 3 bases from J, with 16 bases between. Germline values: CDR1 MNHEY, CDR2 SMNVEV (reference sequence). CDR3 length equals 14 residues. CDR3: CASSDRRADYGYTF. The CDR3, as DNA: TGTGCCAGCTCGGACCGCCGGGCGGACTATGGCTACACCTTC.

This clonotype is labeled as medium-sized. V is TRBV29-1 and J is TRBJ2-1; D is possibly TRBD2 (6 bases). The CDR3 is 11 amino acids. The germline V gene has CDR1 SQVTM and CDR2 ANQGSEA. V was cut by 3 bases and J by 16 bases, with 16 bases left in between. CDR3 sequence: CSVDAVGGFFF. The CDR3 bases are TGCAGCGTTGACGCGGTGGGAGGTTTTTTCTTC.